The 6 T cell receptor beta chains below were found in one sample sequenced in a study of blood T cell repertoires in COVID-19. Assay used: immunoSEQ multiplex PCR; TCRdb lists only in-frame clones, some missing. The data hold about 310,000 clones, with 90% observed a single time. Sequenced sample: peripheral blood. These TCRs come from a woman in her 40s with COVID-19, enrolled during active disease.

The V gene is TRBV29-1, the J gene TRBJ2-3, with 8 bases aligning to TRBD2. Germline CDR1 and CDR2: SQVTM and ANQGSEA. Trimming cost V 7 bases and J 1 base; bases outside gene matches: 10. This CDR3 comprises 15 residues. The CDR3 DNA reads as TGCAGCGGCAGACTAGCGAGCCATGGCACAGATACGCAGTATTTT. Amino acid sequence: CSGRLASHGTDTQYF.

This clone has a single count. The rearrangement links TRBV18 to TRBJ1-1; 7 bases match TRBD1. After removal of 3 bases from V and 7 bases from J, the junction contained 8 bases not matched to a gene. The germline gives CDR1 KGHSH, CDR2 LQKENI. CDR3 length: 14 amino acids. In DNA, the CDR3 is TGTGCCAGCTCACCTAACCCTCAGGGGGATGAAGCTTTCTTT. This translates into CASSPNPQGDEAFF.

This rearrangement joins TRBV7-9 to TRBJ1-4, with a tentative D call TRBD1 (5 bases). Looked up from germline, CDR1 is SEHNR and CDR2 is FQNEAQ (reference sequence). The CDR3 contains 16 residues. Trimming pared 1 base from V and 7 bases from J, leaving 16 bases between. This CDR3 is CASSLGGGDPGEKLFF. The CDR3 DNA reads as TGTGCCAGCAGCTTAGGGGGAGGGGACCCCGGTGAAAAACTGTTTTTT.

The genes are TRBV28 and TRBJ1-5; 10 bases match TRBD1. V lost 5 bases, J lost 0 bases, and 13 bases stayed unmatched. The CDR3 is made up of 19 amino acids. Germline values: CDR1 MDHEN, CDR2 SYDVKM. CDR3 bases: TGTGCCAGCAGTCCATGGGTCCGGGACAGGGGACTTAGCAATCAGCCCCAGCATTTT. Protein product: CASSPWVRDRGLSNQPQHF.

J is TRBJ1-1 and V is TRBV28, with TRBD1 as a possible D gene (5 bases). V lost 7 bases and J lost 1, with 16 bases in between. CDR1 and CDR2 from the germline V gene are MDHEN and SYDVKM. The CDR3 loop spans 15 amino acids. CDR3 sequence: CASTGSGQGNTEAFF. Here the CDR3 DNA reads TGTGCCAGCACGGGTTCAGGGCAGGGGAACACTGAAGCTTTCTTT. Full variable domain (rest looked up from reference TRBV28 and TRBJ1-1): DVKVTQSSRYLVKRTGEKVFLECVQDMDHENMFWYRQDPGLGLRLIYFSYDVKMKEKGDIPEGYSVSREKKERFSLILESASTNQTSMYLCASTGSGQGNTEAFFGQGTRLTVV.

V usage is TRBV10-3 and J usage is TRBJ1-3, with 8 bases matching TRBD1. V shed 4 bases and J 6 bases; nucleotides not matched to a gene: 5. The CDR3 is 14 residues long. Germline loops: CDR1 ENHRY, CDR2 SYGVKD. In nucleotides, the CDR3 is TGTGCCATCAGTGCTCCGACAGGGGAAAACACCATATATTTT. Amino acid sequence: CAISAPTGENTIYF.